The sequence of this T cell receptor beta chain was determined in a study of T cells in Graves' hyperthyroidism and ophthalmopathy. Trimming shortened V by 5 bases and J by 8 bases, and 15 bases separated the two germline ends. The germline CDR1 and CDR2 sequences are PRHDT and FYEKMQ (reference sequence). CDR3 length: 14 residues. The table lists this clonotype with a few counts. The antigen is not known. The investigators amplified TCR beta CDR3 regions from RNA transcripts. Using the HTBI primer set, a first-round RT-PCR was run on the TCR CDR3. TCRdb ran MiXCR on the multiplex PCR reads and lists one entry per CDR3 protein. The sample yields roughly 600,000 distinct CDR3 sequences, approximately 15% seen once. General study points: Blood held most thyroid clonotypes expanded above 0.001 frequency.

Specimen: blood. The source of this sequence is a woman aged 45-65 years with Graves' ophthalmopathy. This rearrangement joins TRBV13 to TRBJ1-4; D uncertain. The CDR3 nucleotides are TGTGCCAGCAGCCCCTCTAGAGGCAGCGAAAAACTGTTTTTT. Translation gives CASSPSRGSEKLFF. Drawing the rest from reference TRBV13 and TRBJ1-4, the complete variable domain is AAGVIQSPRHLIKEKRETATLKCYPIPRHDTVYWYQQGPGQDPQFLISFYEKMQSDKGSIPDRFSAQQFSDYHSELNMSSLELGDSALYFCASSPSRGSEKLFFGSGTQLSVL.